These T cell receptor beta chains were read from a single sample in a study of T cells after yellow fever vaccination. From the 5' RACE reads, TCRdb called clonotypes with MiXCR, one entry per CDR3 protein. This sample yields hundreds of thousands of distinct CDR3 sequences, of which over 15% are seen a single time; roughly a sixth belongs to the top ten. Sequenced here: PBMCs, sampled before the yellow fever booster vaccination. The origin of the receptors is a man younger than 35 who received the YFV17D yellow fever vaccine. CDR3s include the opening cysteine and the closing phenylalanine or tryptophan. Each record gives: CDR3 protein, V gene.

CDR3: CAISPDLSGELFF
V: TRBV10-3

CDR3: CASSQGSSGGADEQFF
V: TRBV4-2

CDR3: CASGLDAIHLHF
V: TRBV12-5

CDR3: CANRQGKLFF
V: TRBV28

CDR3: CASSLESWEKLFF
V: TRBV7-2

CDR3: CASSPTSGRRSGYTF
V: TRBV6-5

CDR3: CSVELGLDEKLFF
V: TRBV29-1

CDR3: CASSFQDQPQHF
V: TRBV28

CDR3: CATRKDGTQYF
V: TRBV24-1

CDR3: CAISGQGGTDTQYF
V: TRBV10-3

CDR3: CASSPTGATNEKLFF
V: TRBV3-1

CDR3: CASSQGRNEQFF
V: TRBV4-2

CDR3: CSARLEARAFF
V: TRBV20-1

CDR3: CASSATSDIQYF
V: TRBV9

CDR3: CASSQGTGVREQPQHF
V: TRBV4-1

CDR3: CASSPQERQGVYYGYTF
V: TRBV7-9

CDR3: CASSQEANYQETQYF
V: TRBV4-3

CDR3: CASRLLRGEQFF
V: TRBV28

CDR3: CASRPDPPGYGELFF
V: TRBV7-2

CDR3: CSDLTSGGSLQETQYF
V: TRBV20-1

CDR3: CASSGAYGYTF
V: TRBV6-4

CDR3: CASTNSGYNEQFF
V: TRBV6-5

CDR3: CASNYGAGGPNEQFF
V: TRBV4-1

CDR3: CASTQGNYGYTF
V: TRBV9

CDR3: CASSQTGAPGELFF
V: TRBV7-3

CDR3: CASSLKRRGRGNEQFF
V: TRBV7-3

CDR3: CASSPKRPGGEWITEAFF
V: TRBV7-2

CDR3: CASSYQKTATHTDTQYF
V: TRBV6-6

CDR3: CASRSGAHPKNTEAFF
V: TRBV6-5

CDR3: CASGASAEAFF
V: TRBV27

CDR3: CAISRDGGYYGYTF
V: TRBV10-3

CDR3: CASSFTGRTTEQFF
V: TRBV7-2

CDR3: CASSGTDNEKLFF
V: TRBV11-2

CDR3: CASSASLRHEQYF
V: TRBV7-9

CDR3: CASSSRGLGVHEQYF
V: TRBV5-6

CDR3: CASSRGGGGVDTQYF
V: TRBV7-8

CDR3: CASSLGTAKNIQYF
V: TRBV7-9

CDR3: CASSSTGWGYTF
V: TRBV7-2

CDR3: CSASGTRPPEQYF
V: TRBV20-1

CDR3: CASSFNGGRKQETQYF
V: TRBV7-2

CDR3: CASSQERTGWELFF
V: TRBV4-3

CDR3: CATSVGNEQFF
V: TRBV24-1